The 4 T cell receptor beta chains below were found in one sample sequenced in a study of blood T cells in healthy people across ages. A second PCR of 7 to 11 cycles used a sample-barcoded 5' primer and a J-beta primer mix. TCRdb processed the 5' RACE reads anew with MiXCR; each CDR3 protein has one entry. The table records 1.5 million to 2 million distinct CDR3 sequences, approximately 28% of them present only once. Sample: blood. The receptors derive from a woman in her twenties or thirties in good health.

The chain employs TRBV20-1 and TRBJ1-5; no firm D call. This CDR3 has 14 amino acids. Germline values: CDR1 DFQATT, CDR2 SNEGSKA (reference sequence). Between the trimmed V and J ends, which lost 5 bases and 4 bases, there was a span of 15 bases. As DNA, the CDR3 is TGCAGTGCTGTGGACGGAGTAGGGAATCAGCCCCAGCATTTT. It encodes CSAVDGVGNQPQHF.

This clonotype was seen a handful of times. The chain links TRBV6-2 or TRBV6-3 to TRBJ2-3; 9 bases align to TRBD2. V shed 6 bases and J 0 bases; nucleotides not matched to a gene: 4. Germline CDR1 MNHEY, CDR2 SVGEGT. The CDR3 loop spans 15 amino acids. The DNA of the CDR3 is TGTGCCAGCAGCCATACTAGCGGGAGCACAGATACGCAGTATTTT. It is translated as CASSHTSGSTDTQYF.

The rearrangement joins TRBV5-1 to TRBJ2-7, with D unresolved. The germline V gene has CDR1 SGHRS and CDR2 YFSETQ. This CDR3 spans 13 amino acids. V was pared by 1 base and J by 3 bases, with 8 bases between. The CDR3 region is CASSLSARYEQYF. The CDR3 DNA follows: TGCGCCAGCAGCTTGTCTGCCCGCTACGAGCAGTACTTC. Supplemented by reference TRBV5-1 and TRBJ2-7, the full variable domain reads KAGVTQTPRYLIKTRGQQVTLSCSPISGHRSVSWYQQTPGQGLQFLFEYFSETQRNKGNFPGRFSGRQFSNSRSEMNVSTLELGDSALYLCASSLSARYEQYFGPGTRLTVT.

V gene TRBV2 combines with J gene TRBJ2-1; 8 positions agree with TRBD1. The CDR3 consists of 14 residues. Looked up from germline, CDR1 is SNHLY and CDR2 is FYNNEI. Trimming removed 6 bases from V and 7 bases from J; junction bases left unmatched: 8. CDR3: CASRRTGFENEQFF. In DNA, the CDR3 is TGTGCCAGCAGAAGGACAGGGTTTGAGAATGAGCAGTTCTTC. The variable domain in full, with the rest retrieved from reference TRBV2 and TRBJ2-1, is EPEVTQTPSHQVTQMGQEVILRCVPISNHLYFYWYRQILGQKVEFLVSFYNNEISEKSEIFDDQFSVERPDGSNFTLKIRSTKLEDSAMYFCASRRTGFENEQFFGPGTRLTVL.